This TCR beta chain was documented in a study of blood T cell repertoires in COVID-19. Study details: Acute-phase and convalescent COVID-19 samples originated in the United States, Italy and Spain. T cells, B-cell-depleted T cells, or PBMCs provided the cDNA or gDNA that served as material.

In the study's own analysis: It was from reference gene primer amplification that nucleated cell counts were estimated. Sequencing used immunoSEQ multiplex PCR; TCRdb keeps in-frame clones, though not all of them. The V and J calls and clone size are taken from that table; D and trimming were inferred from the DNA. The sample has roughly 200,000 clones; 70% to 90% are singletons. This clone was counted a few times. The receptor was derived from a man between 60 and 70 years old with active or convalescent COVID-19. The specimen was peripheral blood.

In DNA, the CDR3 is TGTGCCAGCAGCTTAGATGTGGCTCCGCGGGGCTACACCTTC. Its protein product is CASSLDVAPRGYTF. V usage is TRBV7-9 and J usage is TRBJ1-2; D is ambiguous. CDR1 SEHNR and CDR2 FQNEAQ come from the germline V gene (reference sequence). V was trimmed by 1 base and J by 8 bases, leaving 14 bases between them. The CDR3 sequence is 14 residues long.